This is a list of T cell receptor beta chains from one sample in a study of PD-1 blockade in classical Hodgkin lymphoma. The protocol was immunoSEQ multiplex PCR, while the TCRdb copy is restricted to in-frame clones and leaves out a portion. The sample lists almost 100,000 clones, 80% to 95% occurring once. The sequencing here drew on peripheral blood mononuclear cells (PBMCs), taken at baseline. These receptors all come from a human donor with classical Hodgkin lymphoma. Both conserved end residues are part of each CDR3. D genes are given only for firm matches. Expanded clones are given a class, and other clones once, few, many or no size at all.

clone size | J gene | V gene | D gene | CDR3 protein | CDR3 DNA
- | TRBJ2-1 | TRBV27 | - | CASSQSRNEQFF | TGTGCCAGCAGTCAATCCCGTAATGAGCAGTTCTTC
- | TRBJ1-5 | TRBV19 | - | CASTPRSGRVLQPQHF | TGTGCCAGTACCCCCCGGTCCGGCAGGGTGCTTCAGCCCCAGCATTTT
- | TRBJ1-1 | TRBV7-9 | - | CASSLATVGTEAFF | TGTGCCAGCAGCTTAGCAACGGTGGGGACTGAAGCTTTCTTT
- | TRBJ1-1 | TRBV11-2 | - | CASSPLRPFGMNTEAFF | TGTGCCAGCAGCCCGCTAAGGCCATTCGGTATGAACACTGAAGCTTTCTTT
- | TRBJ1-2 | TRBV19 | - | CASEGRGPNYGYTF | TGTGCCAGTGAGGGGCGGGGGCCTAACTATGGCTACACCTTC
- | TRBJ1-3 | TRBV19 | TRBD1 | CASSVRDSSGNTIYF | TGTGCCAGTAGTGTAAGGGACAGCTCTGGAAACACCATATATTTT
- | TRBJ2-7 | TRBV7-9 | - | CASSLGHKEYEQYF | TGTGCCAGCAGCTTAGGTCATAAGGAGTACGAGCAGTACTTC
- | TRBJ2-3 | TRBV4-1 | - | CASSQEAATRADTQYF | TGCGCCAGCAGCCAAGAGGCCGCTACTAGGGCAGATACGCAGTATTTT
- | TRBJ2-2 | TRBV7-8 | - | CASSVGTQNTGELFF | TGTGCCAGCAGTGTCGGGACTCAGAACACCGGGGAGCTGTTTTTT
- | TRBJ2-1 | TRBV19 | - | CASSMRYNEQFF | TGTGCCAGTAGTATGCGTTACAATGAGCAGTTCTTC
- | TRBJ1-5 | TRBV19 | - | CASSIGPSQPQHF | TGTGCCAGTAGTATCGGCCCGAGCCAGCCCCAGCATTTT
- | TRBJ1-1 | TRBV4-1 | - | CASSQDKGANTEAFF | TGCGCCAGCAGCCAAGATAAGGGTGCGAACACTGAAGCTTTCTTT
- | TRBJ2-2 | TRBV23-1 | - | CASSQGQRNTGELFF | TGCGCCAGCAGTCAAGGACAGAGAAACACCGGGGAGCTGTTTTTT
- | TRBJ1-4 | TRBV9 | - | CASSVGTGIVVDEKLFF | TGTGCCAGCAGCGTAGGAACAGGGATAGTGGTCGATGAAAAACTGTTTTTT
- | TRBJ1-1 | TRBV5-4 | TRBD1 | CASGGQGALNTEAFF | TGTGCCAGCGGCGGACAGGGCGCCTTGAACACTGAAGCTTTCTTT
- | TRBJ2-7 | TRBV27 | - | CASSFQYEQYF | TGTGCCAGCAGTTTTCAGTACGAGCAGTACTTC
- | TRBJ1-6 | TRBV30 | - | CAWKGGRDFNSPLHF | TGTGCCTGGAAGGGTGGCCGAGACTTTAATTCACCCCTCCACTTT
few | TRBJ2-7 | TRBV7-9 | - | CASSLSTGVGETYEQYF | TGTGCCAGCAGCTTATCAACTGGTGTCGGGGAGACCTACGAGCAGTACTTC
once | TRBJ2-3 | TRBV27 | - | CASSPGGPDTQYF | TGTGCCAGCAGCCCAGGGGGGCCGGATACGCAGTATTTT